The next 18 T cell receptor beta chains were all read from a single sample in a study of identical twins. MiXCR, run by TCRdb on the 5' RACE reads, gives a single entry per CDR3 protein. This sample has 1.5 million to 2 million distinct CDR3 sequences, with less than 35% found just once. Sequenced: cord blood. These receptors were collected from a newborn girl in good health.

The V gene is TRBV20-1, the J gene TRBJ2-7; 14 nucleotides match TRBD2. The CDR3 totals 15 residues. Germline-derived CDR1 and CDR2 are DFQATT and SNEGSKA (reference sequence). Trimming removed 5 bases from V and 7 bases from J; junction bases left unmatched: 10. CDR3 sequence reads: CSAARLAGGYNEQYF. The CDR3, as DNA: TGCAGTGCTGCCAGACTAGCGGGGGGGTACAATGAGCAGTACTTC.

This clonotype was picked up a small number of times. This chain links TRBV5-5 with TRBJ2-2; a possible D gene is TRBD2 (6 bases). Germline CDR1 and CDR2: SGHKS and YYEKEE (reference sequence). The CDR3 is made up of 16 amino acids. V lost 0 bases, J lost 2 bases, and 11 bases lay in between. As DNA, the CDR3 is TGTGCCAGCAGCTTGGCTCGACTAGATAACACCGGGGAGCTGTTTTTT. Its translation is CASSLARLDNTGELFF.

This clonotype was picked up a small number of times. The CDR3 DNA sequence: TGTGCCAGCAGCTTAGTGCCCCAATCCTACGAGCAGTACTTC. This encodes CASSLVPQSYEQYF. The rearrangement links TRBV7-2 to TRBJ2-7; D uncertain. CDR1 and CDR2 from the germline V gene are SGHTA and FQGNSA. The CDR3 spans 14 residues. Deletions cut 1 base from V and 1 base from J, with 8 bases between. The entire variable domain, with the rest obtained from reference TRBV7-2 and TRBJ2-7, is as follows: GAGVSQSPSNKVTEKGKDVELRCDPISGHTALYWYRQSLGQGLEFLIYFQGNSAPDKSGLPSDRFSAERTGGSVSTLTIQRTQQEDSAVYLCASSLVPQSYEQYFGPGTRLTVT.

This chain links TRBV20-1 with TRBJ1-6; D might be TRBD1 (5 bases). The germline CDR1 and CDR2 sequences are DFQATT and SNEGSKA (reference sequence). The CDR3 has 13 residues. The germline V and J ends were trimmed by 3 bases and 11 bases, with 14 bases remaining between them. The CDR3 nucleotides are TGCAGTGCTAGTTCCTACGACAGTCCACCCCTCCACTTT. The encoded protein is CSASSYDSPPLHF.

In its sample, this clonotype was seen a few times. This chain connects TRBV5-1 to TRBJ1-2, with D unclear. The CDR3 spans 10 residues. V lost 7 bases and J 2 bases, leaving 3 bases between the germline ends. The germline gives CDR1 SGHRS, CDR2 YFSETQ. CDR3 residues: CASANYGYTF. The CDR3 DNA reads TGCGCCAGCGCCAACTATGGCTACACCTTC.

This rearrangement joins TRBV4-2 to TRBJ2-3, with 7 bases aligning to TRBD2. Germline assignment: CDR1 LGHNA and CDR2 YNFKEQ. The CDR3 sequence is 16 residues long. The J segment lost 5 bases and the V segment lost 1 base, leaving 9 bases of the junction unmatched. The CDR3 loop is CASSQGGLVVLDTQYF. CDR3 DNA: TGTGCCAGCAGCCAAGGCGGACTAGTCGTGTTAGATACGCAGTATTTT.

This clonotype was recorded a few times. CDR3 sequence reads: CASSLNYAGADTDTQYF. CDR3 in DNA: TGTGCCAGCAGTTTAAATTATGCGGGAGCGGACACAGATACGCAGTATTTT. The rearrangement joins TRBV28 to TRBJ2-3, with 7 nucleotides matching TRBD2. The CDR3 consists of 17 residues. In germline, CDR1 is MDHEN, CDR2 SYDVKM. After removal of 2 bases from V and 2 bases from J, the junction contained 10 bases not matched to a gene. Using reference TRBV28 and TRBJ2-3 for the parts outside the CDR3, the full variable domain is DVKVTQSSRYLVKRTGEKVFLECVQDMDHENMFWYRQDPGLGLRLIYFSYDVKMKEKGDIPEGYSVSREKKERFSLILESASTNQTSMYLCASSLNYAGADTDTQYFGPGTRLTVL.

This clonotype was seen only a few times. The CDR3 loop reads CASSLLNVVSGNEQFF. CDR3 coding DNA: TGTGCCAGCAGCTTGTTAAACGTGGTCAGCGGCAATGAGCAGTTCTTC. The chain couples TRBV7-2 to TRBJ2-1; D might be TRBD2 (5 bases). V lost 3 bases, J lost 6 bases, and 18 bases lay in between. The length of the CDR3 is 16 residues. The V gene's germline CDR1 is SGHTA and CDR2 FQGNSA.

This clonotype was recorded at least ten times. The chain uses TRBV7-9 and TRBJ1-2; 10 bases line up with TRBD1. The J segment lost 8 bases and the V segment lost 3 bases, leaving 6 bases of the junction unmatched. The CDR3 extends over 14 amino acids. Germline V gives CDR1 SEHNR, CDR2 FQNEAQ (reference sequence). The CDR3 protein is CASSLPGTGEGYTF. CDR3 DNA sequence: TGTGCCAGCAGCTTGCCTGGGACAGGGGAAGGCTACACCTTC.

The V gene is TRBV12-3 or TRBV12-4, the J gene TRBJ2-7; 8 nucleotides agree with TRBD1. The CDR3 runs to 17 residues. Unmatched junction bases numbered 19, after V lost 11 bases and J lost 1 base. The chain's CDR3 is CACSDRDGVGDSYEQYF. The CDR3 DNA is TGTGCCTGCTCGGACAGGGATGGGGTGGGAGATTCCTACGAGCAGTACTTC.

Worth noting for this clonotype: The junction departs from the called germline gene at one end, perhaps through a read error. The rearrangement links TRBV11-2 to TRBJ2-1; tentative D call: TRBD2 (6 bases). This CDR3 contains 17 residues. Per germline, CDR1 SGHAT and CDR2 FQNNGV. CDR3 sequence reads: CASSLRENSGSYNDQFF. In DNA, the CDR3 is TGTGCCAGCAGCTTGAGGGAGAATAGCGGCTCCTACAATGACCAGTTCTTC.

This CDR3 reads CASSFGRAKNTEAFF. The CDR3 DNA reads as TGTGCCAGCAGTTTCGGCAGGGCGAAGAACACTGAAGCTTTCTTT. The chain combines TRBV27 with TRBJ1-1; D perhaps matches TRBD1 (5 bases). Germline V gene lookup returns CDR1 MNHEY and CDR2 SMNVEV (reference sequence). CDR3 length: 15 residues. Deletions cut 3 bases from V and 1 base from J, with 12 bases between.

This rearrangement joins TRBV20-1 to TRBJ2-1, with D tentatively TRBD2 (5 bases). Trimming stripped 3 bases from V and 8 bases from J, with 14 bases between. In germline, CDR1 is DFQATT, CDR2 SNEGSKA (reference sequence). The CDR3 is 13 amino acids. This CDR3 is CSASRGGGYEQFF. CDR3 DNA sequence: TGCAGTGCTAGCCGGGGTGGCGGGTATGAGCAGTTCTTC.

In DNA form, the CDR3 reads TGTGCCACCAGCAGAGAGAGAGGCAATGAGCAGTTCTTC. Amino acid sequence: CATSRERGNEQFF. This chain joins TRBV15 and TRBJ2-1; D not certain. Germline V gives CDR1 LNHNV, CDR2 YYDKDF (reference sequence). Trimming removed 0 bases at V and 6 bases at J, with 6 bases between. The CDR3 runs to 13 residues.

The sample holds a few counts of this clonotype. The genes are TRBV4-2 and TRBJ2-7; 13 bases align to TRBD2. Germline V gene data show CDR1 as LGHNA and CDR2 as YNFKEQ. This CDR3 region has 18 residues. V trimming: 3 bases; J trimming: 1 base; junction bases outside the gene matches: 9. The CDR3 sequence: CASSQGLAGYFSSYEQYF. Here the CDR3 DNA reads TGTGCCAGCAGCCAGGGACTAGCGGGATACTTCAGTTCCTACGAGCAGTACTTC.

In this sample, this clonotype turned up once. This chain connects TRBV20-1 to TRBJ1-3; D is undetermined. The V end was cut by 3 bases, the J end by 0 bases, with 9 bases between. The CDR3 contains 14 residues. Germline V gives CDR1 DFQATT, CDR2 SNEGSKA (reference sequence). CDR3 DNA: TGCAGTGCTAGGCGCAAGGTCTCTGGAAACACCATATATTTT. This translates into CSARRKVSGNTIYF.

The chain combines TRBV7-2 with TRBJ2-3; D possibly matches TRBD1 or TRBD2 (5 bases each). Germline lookup yields CDR1 SGHTA and CDR2 FQGNSA. CDR3 length: 15 amino acids. Trimming took off 1 base at V and 4 bases at J, with 12 bases between the two ends. CDR3 bases: TGTGCCAGCAGCTTAGTCGGGGCTGCAGCAGATACGCAGTATTTT. This gives the protein CASSLVGAAADTQYF. The whole variable domain, remainder taken from reference TRBV7-2 and TRBJ2-3, is GAGVSQSPSNKVTEKGKDVELRCDPISGHTALYWYRQSLGQGLEFLIYFQGNSAPDKSGLPSDRFSAERTGGSVSTLTIQRTQQEDSAVYLCASSLVGAAADTQYFGPGTRLTVL.

This clonotype was counted only a few times. The rearrangement links TRBV5-4 to TRBJ2-7; D gene uncertain. Germline values: CDR1 SGHNT, CDR2 YYREEE (reference sequence). The CDR3 covers 14 residues. Trimming pared 0 bases from V and 3 bases from J, leaving 10 bases between. In DNA, the CDR3 is TGTGCCAGCAGCTTGGATCCCATTAACTACGAGCAGTACTTC. Amino acids: CASSLDPINYEQYF.